This TCR beta chain emerged from a study of patients and donors after allogeneic stem cell transplantation. TCRdb recomputed calls from the RT-PCR reads with MiXCR, one row per CDR3 protein. The table shows about 230,000 distinct CDR3 sequences, with 14% occurring only once. The germline V gene has CDR1 SGHVS and CDR2 FNYEAQ. J gave up 5 bases and V 5 bases, and 7 bases lay outside the gene matches. The CDR3 spans 15 residues. This clonotype showed up just a few times. This chain connects TRBV7-6 to TRBJ2-5; 11 bases fit TRBD1. The sequence derives from a human donor who was either an allogeneic HSCT recipient or a stem cell or donor lymphocyte infusion donor (not recorded which). It is not recorded whose cells these are; they may come from a transplant donor. Material: blood, either unsorted or a sorted T cell fraction (not recorded which). In DNA form, the CDR3 reads TGTGCCAGCAGCGGTGGACAGGGGGCAAGCGAGACCCAGTACTTC. Translation: CASSGGQGASETQYF.